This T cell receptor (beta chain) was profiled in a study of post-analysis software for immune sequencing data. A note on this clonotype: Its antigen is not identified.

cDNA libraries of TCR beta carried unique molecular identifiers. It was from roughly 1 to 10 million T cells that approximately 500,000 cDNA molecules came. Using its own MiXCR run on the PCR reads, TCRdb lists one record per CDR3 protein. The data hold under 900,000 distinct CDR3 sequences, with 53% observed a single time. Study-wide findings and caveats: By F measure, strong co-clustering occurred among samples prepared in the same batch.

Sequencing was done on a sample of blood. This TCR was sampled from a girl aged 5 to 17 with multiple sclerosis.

CDR3 DNA: TGTGCCAGCAGCCCACAGGGACACCTACCCTACGAGCAGTACTTC. Amino acid sequence: CASSPQGHLPYEQYF. The V and J genes are TRBV7-2 and TRBJ2-7; tentatively, D is TRBD1 (6 bases). The CDR3 runs 15 residues. V was pared by 5 bases and J by 2 bases, with 16 bases between. Germline values: CDR1 SGHTA, CDR2 FQGNSA.